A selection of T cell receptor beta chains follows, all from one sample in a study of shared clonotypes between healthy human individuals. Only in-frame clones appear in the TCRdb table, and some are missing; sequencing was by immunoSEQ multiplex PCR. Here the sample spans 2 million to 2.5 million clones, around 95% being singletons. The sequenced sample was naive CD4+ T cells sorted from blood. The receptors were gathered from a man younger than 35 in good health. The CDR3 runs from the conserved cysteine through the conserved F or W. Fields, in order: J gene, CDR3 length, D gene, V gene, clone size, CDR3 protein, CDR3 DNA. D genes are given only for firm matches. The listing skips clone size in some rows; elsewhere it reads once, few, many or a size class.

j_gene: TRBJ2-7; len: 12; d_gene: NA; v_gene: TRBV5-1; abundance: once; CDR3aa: CASSKQDYEQYF; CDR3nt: TGCGCCAGCAGCAAACAGGATTACGAGCAGTACTTC
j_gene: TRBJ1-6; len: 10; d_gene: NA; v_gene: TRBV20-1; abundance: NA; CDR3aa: CSASFSPLHF; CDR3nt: TGCAGTGCTAGTTTTTCACCCCTCCACTTT
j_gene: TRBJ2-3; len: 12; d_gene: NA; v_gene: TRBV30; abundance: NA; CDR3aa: CASATNTDTQYF; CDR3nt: TGTGCCTCCGCAACCAACACAGATACGCAGTATTTT
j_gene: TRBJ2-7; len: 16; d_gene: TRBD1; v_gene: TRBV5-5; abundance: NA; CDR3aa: CASSRTGQGTNYEQYF; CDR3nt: TGTGCCAGCAGCCGAACTGGACAGGGAACGAACTACGAGCAGTACTTC
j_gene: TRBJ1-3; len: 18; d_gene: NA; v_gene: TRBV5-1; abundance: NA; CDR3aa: CASSQYVSRGGSGNTIYF; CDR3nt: TGCGCCAGCAGCCAATATGTTTCTAGGGGAGGATCTGGAAACACCATATATTTT
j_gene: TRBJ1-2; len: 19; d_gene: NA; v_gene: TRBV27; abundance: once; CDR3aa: CASSPGGGQPSFPYYGYTF; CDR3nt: TGTGCCAGCAGTCCAGGTGGGGGGCAGCCTTCCTTTCCCTACTATGGCTACACCTTC
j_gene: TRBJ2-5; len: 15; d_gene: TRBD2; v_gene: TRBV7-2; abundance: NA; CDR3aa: CASSASGGAKETQYF; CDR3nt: TGTGCCAGCAGCGCTAGCGGGGGAGCTAAAGAGACCCAGTACTTC
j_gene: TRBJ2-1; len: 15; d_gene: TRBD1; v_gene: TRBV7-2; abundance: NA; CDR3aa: CASSLDRGSYNEQFF; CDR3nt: TGTGCCAGCAGTTTGGACAGGGGTTCCTACAATGAGCAGTTCTTC
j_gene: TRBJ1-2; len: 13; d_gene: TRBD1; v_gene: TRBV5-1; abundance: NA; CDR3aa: CASSPDRLEGYTF; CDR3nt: TGCGCCAGCAGCCCGGACAGGTTGGAGGGCTACACCTTC
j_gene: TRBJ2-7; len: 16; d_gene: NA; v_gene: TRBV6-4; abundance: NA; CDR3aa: CASSGSFGRFSYEQYF; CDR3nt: TGTGCCAGCAGTGGCTCATTCGGCAGGTTTTCCTACGAGCAGTACTTC
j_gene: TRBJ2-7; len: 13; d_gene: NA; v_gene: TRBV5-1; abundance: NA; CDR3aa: CASSTTGIYEQYF; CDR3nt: TGCGCCAGCAGCACGACAGGTATCTACGAGCAGTACTTC
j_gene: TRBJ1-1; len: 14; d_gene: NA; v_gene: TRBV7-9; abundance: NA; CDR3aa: CASSLGQKNTEAFF; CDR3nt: TGTGCCAGCAGCTTGGGTCAAAAGAACACTGAAGCTTTCTTT
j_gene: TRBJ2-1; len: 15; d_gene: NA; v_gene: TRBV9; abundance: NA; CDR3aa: CASSAPRFTGDEQFF; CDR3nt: TGTGCCAGCAGCGCCCCGAGATTCACAGGTGATGAGCAGTTCTTC
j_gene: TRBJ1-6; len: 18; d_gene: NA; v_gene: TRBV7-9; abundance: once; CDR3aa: CASSLIGTEFTRNSPLHF; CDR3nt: TGTGCCAGCAGCTTAATAGGGACGGAATTCACGCGTAATTCACCCCTCCACTTT